This TCR beta chain was profiled in a study of blood T cell repertoires in COVID-19. The table came from immunoSEQ multiplex PCR; TCRdb's copy has only in-frame clones and leaves some out. There are about 230,000 clones in the sample; around 84% occur only once, and about a sixth lies in the top ten. Per the germline V gene, CDR1 is SGHRS and CDR2 is YFSETQ. The CDR3 contains 14 residues. The J segment lost 4 bases and the V segment lost 5 bases, leaving 4 bases of the junction unmatched. The sequence was obtained from a man between 18 and 29 years old who had recovered from COVID-19. The sequencing sample was made of PBMCs or T cells enriched from blood (not recorded which). The V gene is TRBV5-1, the J gene TRBJ2-7; the match to TRBD2 covers 12 bases. The DNA for the CDR3 is TGCGCCAGCAGTTCGACTAGCGGGAGTTACGAGCAGTACTTC. Protein product: CASSSTSGSYEQYF.